The clone carrying this TCR beta chain was seen repeatedly, ten times or more. Its specificity is not known. With a J-beta primer mix and a sample-barcoded 5' primer, a second PCR ran roughly 6 to 11 cycles. Carrying 12 random nucleotides, a template-switch adaptor labeled each individual cDNA molecule. A single record per CDR3 protein comes from TCRdb applying MiXCR to the 5' RACE reads. In the table there are about 730,000 distinct CDR3 sequences, more than 40% of which are singletons. This sample was taken from a study of blood T cells in healthy people across ages. Background on the study: Per every two T cells, about one barcoded beta molecule was captured by template switching. Study outcomes and limitations: Long-lived donors exceeded aged donors in naive CD4+ cells and diversity.

V was clipped by 0 bases and J by 6 bases; unmatched bases: 4. Germline loops: CDR1 SGDLS, CDR2 YYNGEE. The CDR3 extends over 14 amino acids. The chain links TRBV9 to TRBJ2-3, with 7 bases matching TRBD2. Specimen: blood. This receptor was obtained from a woman aged 55-69 years in good health. The CDR3 coding sequence is TGTGCCAGCAGCGTAGGCGGGGGACCGGATACGCAGTATTTT. The encoded protein is CASSVGGGPDTQYF.